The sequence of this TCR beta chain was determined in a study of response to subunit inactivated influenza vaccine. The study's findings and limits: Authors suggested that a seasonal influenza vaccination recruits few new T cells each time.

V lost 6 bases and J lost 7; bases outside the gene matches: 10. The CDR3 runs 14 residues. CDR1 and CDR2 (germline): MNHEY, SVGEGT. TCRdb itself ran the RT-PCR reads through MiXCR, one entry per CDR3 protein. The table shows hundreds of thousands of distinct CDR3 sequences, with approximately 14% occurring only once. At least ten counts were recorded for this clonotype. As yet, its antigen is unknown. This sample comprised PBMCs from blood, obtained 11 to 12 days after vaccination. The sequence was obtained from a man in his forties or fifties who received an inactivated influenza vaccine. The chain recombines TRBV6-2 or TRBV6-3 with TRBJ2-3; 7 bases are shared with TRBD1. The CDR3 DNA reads TGTGCCAGCAGCCCCCGACAGGGTGTGAATACGCAGTATTTT. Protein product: CASSPRQGVNTQYF.